The entry that follows covers one TCR beta chain sequence. Time point given: before trial treatment. Nivolumab, ipilimumab, aspirin, low-dose cyclophosphamide and low-dose radiotherapy were all administered to the donors. Advanced solid tumors lacking tumor-infiltrating lymphocytes were present in eligible patients. The data belong to a study of low-dose radiotherapy and immunotherapy resistance in tumors. Study context: While receiving nivolumab 240 mg every two weeks, patients also received ipilimumab 1 mg/kg every six weeks, both intravenously. Every two weeks, the protocol called for intravenous cyclophosphamide at 200 mg/m2. It was given one day before each radiation and immunotherapy administration.

The germline V and J ends were trimmed by 3 bases and 2 bases, with 15 bases remaining between them. In germline, CDR1 is SGDLS, CDR2 YYNGEE. This CDR3 comprises 15 residues. Priming of first-strand cDNA relied on TRAV- and TRBV-specific primers (covering alpha and beta chains). It was with a constant-region primer and a V-primer adapter that TCRs were amplified over about 19 PCR cycles. TCRdb itself ran the reads through MiXCR, one entry per CDR3 protein. This table has over 70,000 distinct CDR3 sequences, more than 25% appearing once. This TCR derives from a female donor with ovarian cancer. The chain uses TRBV9 and TRBJ2-7; D might be TRBD2 (6 bases). The sequencing here drew on PBMCs, taken before treatment. The CDR3 is CASSEDSGSTYEQYF. As DNA, the CDR3 is TGTGCCAGCAGCGAGGATAGCGGCAGCACCTACGAGCAGTACTTC.